One sample yielded the 27 T cell receptor beta chains listed below, sequenced in a study of cytomegalovirus exposure and HLA in healthy donors (dated by TCRdb to 2016 to 2017). Libraries were made using the immunoSEQ multiplex PCR assay. The multiplex PCR relied on a mix of 60 forward primers for TCR Vbeta segments and 13 reverse primers for TCR Jbeta segments. TCRdb retrieved this table from immuneACCESS and kept in-frame rearrangements only. Not all clones are present; in checked studies, unresolved V genes account for under half, and no reason is known for the remainder. The sample data list about 100,000 clones, and roughly 80% of these were observed just once. The biggest ten clones account for 2% to 3% of the sample. What was sequenced was PBMCs. These receptors were obtained from a man under 40 in good health and CMV-seropositive.

The CDR3 sequence is CASSAGQGAHGYTF. As DNA, the CDR3 is TGTGCCAGCAGCGCGGGACAGGGGGCGCATGGCTACACCTTC. The rearrangement uses TRBV5-4 and TRBJ1-2; TRBD1 matches 12 bases. In germline, CDR1 is SGHNT, CDR2 YYREEE (reference sequence). The CDR3 is made up of 14 amino acids. Unmatched junction bases numbered 4, after V lost 4 bases and J lost 6 bases. The variable domain in full, with the rest retrieved from reference TRBV5-4 and TRBJ1-2, is ETGVTQSPTHLIKTRGQQVTLRCSSQSGHNTVSWYQQALGQGPQFIFQYYREEENGRGNFPPRFSGLQFPNYSSELNVNALELDDSALYLCASSAGQGAHGYTFGSGTRLTVV.

There are a few counts of this clone. The chain carries TRBV2 and TRBJ2-1; a possible D gene is TRBD2 (6 bases). CDR3 length equals 13 residues. V lost 8 bases and J 8 bases, leaving 16 bases between the germline ends. Germline values: CDR1 SNHLY, CDR2 FYNNEI. CDR3 in amino acids: CASPGVVRDEQFF. CDR3 sequence (DNA): TGTGCCAGCCCGGGGGTAGTGCGCGATGAGCAGTTCTTC.

V gene TRBV5-1 combines with J gene TRBJ1-4; TRBD1 agrees at 10 bases. Trimming at V came to 4 bases and at J to 8 bases, leaving 5 bases not matched to a gene. From germline, CDR1 is SGHRS and CDR2 YFSETQ. This CDR3 has 14 residues. The DNA for the CDR3 is TGCGCCAGCAGCGTGGGACAGGGGACAGAAAAACTGTTTTTT. This translates into CASSVGQGTEKLFF.

This clone was found once. V usage is TRBV2 and J usage is TRBJ1-2, with 8 bases identical to TRBD1. The V segment lost 5 bases and the J segment 9 bases; nucleotides outside the gene matches: 11. Germline loops: CDR1 SNHLY, CDR2 FYNNEI. The CDR3 loop spans 14 amino acids. The CDR3 loop is CASSTSYDRGSYTF. The CDR3 bases are TGTGCCAGCAGTACCTCTTATGACAGGGGCAGCTACACCTTC.

This sequence joins TRBV19 and TRBJ1-1; no reliable D call. Germline V lookup: CDR1 LNHDA, CDR2 SQIVND (reference sequence). The CDR3 totals 14 residues. Deletions cut 5 bases from V and 0 bases from J, with 10 bases between. CDR3 region: CASSRLDMNTEAFF. The CDR3 DNA sequence: TGTGCCAGTAGTCGCCTAGATATGAACACTGAAGCTTTCTTT.

CDR3 sequence reads: CASGGDYPSQPQHF. As DNA, the CDR3 is TGCGCCAGCGGCGGGGACTATCCTAGTCAGCCCCAGCATTTT. The chain joins TRBV4-1 to TRBJ1-5; possible D gene TRBD1, 5 bases. The CDR3 consists of 14 residues. Between the trimmed V and J ends, which lost 8 bases and 6 bases, there was a span of 17 bases. Germline V gene sequence: CDR1 MGHRA, CDR2 YSYEKL.

This clone was detected only once. The chain links TRBV5-6 to TRBJ1-2; TRBD1 might be the D (5 bases). The germline V gene has CDR1 SGHDT and CDR2 YYEEEE. The CDR3 spans 13 residues. The V end was cut by 0 bases, the J end by 4 bases, with 7 bases between. The CDR3 loop reads CASSLGTGYGYTF. In DNA, the CDR3 is TGTGCCAGCAGCTTGGGAACAGGCTATGGCTACACCTTC.

The V gene is TRBV11-2, the J gene TRBJ2-1, with 9 bases that match TRBD2. The CDR3 covers 15 residues. Unmatched junction bases numbered 9, after V lost 6 bases and J lost 6 bases. CDR1 is SGHAT and CDR2 is FQNNGV in the germline V gene. CDR3 protein: CASRPDLAGSNEQFF. In DNA form, the CDR3 reads TGTGCCAGCAGGCCCGATCTAGCGGGGAGCAATGAGCAGTTCTTC.

The chain couples TRBV6-5 to TRBJ2-7; 9 bases match TRBD1. Germline values: CDR1 MNHEY, CDR2 SVGAGI. V was clipped by 2 bases and J by 6 bases; unmatched bases: 8. This CDR3 is 15 amino acids long. This CDR3 is CASSYRTGEPPEQYF. DNA for the CDR3: TGTGCCAGCAGTTACAGGACAGGGGAGCCGCCCGAGCAGTACTTC.

The gene calls are TRBV30 and TRBJ2-2, with D tentatively TRBD1 (5 bases). The CDR3 runs 14 residues. Between the trimmed V and J ends, which lost 3 bases and 5 bases, there was a span of 13 bases. Germline V gene lookup returns CDR1 GTSNPN and CDR2 SVGIG (reference sequence). CDR3 protein: CAWRLLGRTGELFF. The DNA of the CDR3 is TGTGCCTGGAGGTTACTGGGGCGGACCGGGGAGCTGTTTTTT.

The chain recombines TRBV6-5 with TRBJ2-2, with 8 bases fitting TRBD1. This CDR3 has 15 residues. CDR1 is MNHEY and CDR2 is SVGAGI in the germline V gene. V gave up 6 bases and J gave up 6 bases; unmatched junction bases: 9. CDR3 nucleotide sequence: TGTGCCAGCAGCCGGGACAGGTTACGGCCCGGGGAGCTGTTTTTT. It encodes CASSRDRLRPGELFF.

The chain joins TRBV10-3 to TRBJ1-1; 7 bases are shared with TRBD1. This CDR3 has 15 amino acids. Germline CDR1 reads ENHRY; CDR2 reads SYGVKD. Trimming cost V 6 bases and J 2 bases; bases outside gene matches: 9. The CDR3 is CAIRRNTGDNTEAFF. The DNA for the CDR3 is TGTGCCATCAGACGGAATACAGGGGATAACACTGAAGCTTTCTTT.

V is TRBV5-4 and J is TRBJ2-5; D might be TRBD1 (6 bases). The germline V gene has CDR1 SGHNT and CDR2 YYREEE (reference sequence). The CDR3 length is 14 residues. Trimming cost V 4 bases and J 3 bases, with 13 bases left between them. Here the CDR3 reads CASSRGQNEETQYF. The CDR3 DNA is TGTGCCAGCAGCCGCGGACAGAATGAAGAGACCCAGTACTTC. The whole variable domain, remainder taken from reference TRBV5-4 and TRBJ2-5, is ETGVTQSPTHLIKTRGQQVTLRCSSQSGHNTVSWYQQALGQGPQFIFQYYREEENGRGNFPPRFSGLQFPNYSSELNVNALELDDSALYLCASSRGQNEETQYFGPGTRLLVL.

As DNA, the CDR3 is TGCAGCGCCCGAGCCCCCGGACAGGGTGGGGCCTATGGCTACACCTTC. Its protein product is CSARAPGQGGAYGYTF. The gene calls are TRBV29-1 and TRBJ1-2; 8 bases line up with TRBD1. The CDR3 loop spans 16 amino acids. V lost 7 bases, J lost 4 bases, and 17 bases stayed unmatched. Germline CDR1 reads SQVTM; CDR2 reads ANQGSEA.

V gene TRBV4-1 combines with J gene TRBJ2-3, with a weak D call TRBD2 (5 bases). Germline-derived CDR1 and CDR2 are MGHRA and YSYEKL. The CDR3 spans 12 residues. The germline V and J ends were trimmed by 1 base and 10 bases, with 9 bases remaining between them. DNA for the CDR3: TGCGCCAGCAGCCAAGCTAGCAGTCCGCAGTATTTT. As protein: CASSQASSPQYF.

This sequence joins TRBV2 and TRBJ1-1; D not resolved. Germline V lookup: CDR1 SNHLY, CDR2 FYNNEI. Trimming removed 6 bases from V and 4 bases from J, with 15 bases in between. This CDR3 region has 14 residues. The CDR3 spells CASSDTALSTEAFF. For the CDR3, the DNA is TGTGCCAGCAGCGATACAGCACTGAGCACTGAAGCTTTCTTT.

This chain connects TRBV6-5 to TRBJ2-4; 11 nucleotides agree with TRBD1. The CDR3 extends over 15 amino acids. J gave up 6 bases and V 5 bases, and 6 bases lay outside the gene matches. Per the germline V gene, CDR1 is MNHEY and CDR2 is SVGAGI. CDR3: CASSPGQGARNIQYF. In DNA form, the CDR3 reads TGTGCCAGCAGTCCTGGACAGGGGGCGCGAAACATTCAGTACTTC.

The chain has TRBV5-1 and TRBJ1-5, with D maybe TRBD1 (5 bases). The CDR3 is made up of 15 amino acids. Trimming took off 0 bases at V and 0 bases at J, with 7 bases between the two ends. From germline, CDR1 is SGHRS and CDR2 YFSETQ. The CDR3 protein is CASSLGDYSNQPQHF. The DNA for the CDR3 is TGCGCCAGCAGCTTGGGGGACTATAGCAATCAGCCCCAGCATTTT.

The chain couples TRBV6-5 to TRBJ2-2; D unresolved. The CDR3 is 12 residues long. Germline V CDR1 and CDR2: MNHEY, SVGAGI. Trimming pared 2 bases from V and 6 bases from J, leaving 4 bases between. The CDR3 here is CASSYGPGELFF. Here the CDR3 DNA reads TGTGCCAGCAGTTACGGGCCCGGGGAGCTGTTTTTT.

The chain couples TRBV19 to TRBJ2-5; TRBD1 might be the D (6 bases). The CDR3 contains 14 residues. V lost 3 bases, J lost 5 bases, and 13 bases lay in between. Per germline, CDR1 LNHDA and CDR2 SQIVND (reference sequence). DNA for the CDR3: TGTGCCAGTAGTATCCGGACAGTCACGGAGACCCAGTACTTC. This gives the protein CASSIRTVTETQYF.

J is TRBJ1-4 and V is TRBV18, with 10 positions matching TRBD1. The length of the CDR3 is 14 residues. Trimming took 3 bases from V and 8 from J; bases not matched to a gene: 3. CDR1 KGHSH and CDR2 LQKENI come from the germline V gene. CDR3 sequence reads: CASSPLTGGEKLFF. The CDR3, as DNA: TGTGCCAGCTCACCTCTGACAGGGGGCGAAAAACTGTTTTTT.

The chain is built from TRBV5-1 and TRBJ2-7, with a weak D call TRBD1 (5 bases). Trimming shortened V by 4 bases and J by 4 bases, and 21 bases separated the two germline ends. CDR3 length: 16 amino acids. Germline V gene lookup returns CDR1 SGHRS and CDR2 YFSETQ. CDR3 sequence: CASSPTSQGLGYEQYF. The CDR3, as DNA: TGCGCCAGCAGCCCAACGAGTCAGGGCTTAGGGTACGAGCAGTACTTC.

This chain links TRBV5-1 with TRBJ2-2; D might be TRBD2 (7 bases). The ends were cut back, 4 bases at V and 4 bases at J, with 23 bases in the middle. CDR1 and CDR2 from the germline V gene are SGHRS and YFSETQ. The CDR3 is 18 amino acids. CDR3 DNA sequence: TGCGCCAGCAGCGGAGGGGGGACTACACAGATCCTCACCGGGGAGCTGTTTTTT. This gives the protein CASSGGGTTQILTGELFF.

The V call is TRBV2, the J call TRBJ1-6; D is possibly TRBD1 (5 bases). The CDR3 has 16 amino acids. The germline gives CDR1 SNHLY, CDR2 FYNNEI. V lost 8 bases, J lost 1 base, and 15 bases lay in between. In nucleotides, the CDR3 is TGTGCCAGCGGACAAGATTCGAGGTCCTATAATTCACCCCTCCACTTT. Amino acids: CASGQDSRSYNSPLHF.

This chain uses TRBV7-9 with TRBJ1-2, with D unclear. Germline CDR1 is SEHNR and CDR2 is FQNEAQ (reference sequence). This CDR3 comprises 12 residues. V shed 2 bases and J shed 13 bases, with 14 bases lying between them. The CDR3 region is CASSLSGGSSTF. The DNA of the CDR3 is TGTGCCAGCAGCTTATCTGGAGGGAGCTCCACCTTC.

J is TRBJ1-6 and V is TRBV5-1, with a weak D call TRBD1 (5 bases). V lost 6 bases and J 7 bases, leaving 11 bases between the germline ends. Germline V gene data show CDR1 as SGHRS and CDR2 as YFSETQ. The CDR3 consists of 13 residues. The CDR3 protein is CASNQGNNSPLHF. The CDR3 nucleotides read TGCGCCAGCAATCAGGGAAACAATTCACCCCTCCACTTT.

The CDR3 loop reads CASSMLRGQGRNEQYF. CDR3 nucleotides: TGTGCCAGTAGTATGTTAAGAGGACAGGGGCGCAACGAGCAGTACTTC. The V gene is TRBV19, the J gene TRBJ2-7, with 9 bases lining up with TRBD1. The germline CDR1 and CDR2 sequences are LNHDA and SQIVND (reference sequence). CDR3 length equals 16 residues. The trim removed 3 bases at V and 5 bases at J, leaving 11 bases unmatched.